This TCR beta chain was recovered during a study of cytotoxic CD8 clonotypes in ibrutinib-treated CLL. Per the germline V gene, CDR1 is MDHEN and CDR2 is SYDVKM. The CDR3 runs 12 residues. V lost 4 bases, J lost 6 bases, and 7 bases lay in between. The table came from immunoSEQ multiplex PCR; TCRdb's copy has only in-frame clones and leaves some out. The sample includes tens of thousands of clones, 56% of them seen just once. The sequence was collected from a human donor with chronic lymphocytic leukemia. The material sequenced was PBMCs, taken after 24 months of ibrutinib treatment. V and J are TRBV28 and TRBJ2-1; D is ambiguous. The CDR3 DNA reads TGTGCCAGCAGTTCCGACCGCAATGAGCAGTTCTTC. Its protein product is CASSSDRNEQFF.